This T cell receptor beta chain was documented in a study of T cells in Graves' hyperthyroidism and ophthalmopathy. Authors of the study amplified TCR beta CDR3 regions from RNA transcripts. The primer set for the first-round RT-PCR of the TCR CDR3 was HTBI. One entry per CDR3 protein, called by TCRdb with MiXCR from the multiplex PCR reads. There are more than 500,000 distinct CDR3 sequences in the sample; 14% to 15% occur only once, and around 4.5% lies in the top ten. Input material: blood. This sequence was found in a woman aged 40 to 50 with Graves' ophthalmopathy.

The CDR3 here is CASSQGTGRYEQYF. CDR3 in DNA: TGTGCCAGCAGCCAAGGGACAGGACGATACGAGCAGTACTTC. This chain uses TRBV3-1 with TRBJ2-7; 7 bases fit TRBD1. Germline V lookup: CDR1 LGHDT, CDR2 YNNKEL (reference sequence). The CDR3 has 14 residues. J lost 4 bases, V lost 1 base, and 4 bases had no gene match.